The 29 T cell receptor beta chains given below trace back to one sample, sequenced in a study of cytomegalovirus exposure and HLA in healthy donors. 60 Vbeta and 13 Jbeta primers were used in PCR. The repertoire was sequenced with immunoSEQ multiplex PCR; TCRdb's copy has only in-frame clones and lacks some. Among 100,000 to 150,000 clones listed, 55% to 75% were seen once. Sequenced: PBMCs. All receptors come from a human donor in good health.

The chain combines TRBV7-6 with TRBJ2-5; 11 nucleotides line up with TRBD2. Germline CDR1 is SGHVS and CDR2 is FNYEAQ. CDR3 length: 16 residues. The ends lost 5 bases at V and 2 bases at J; junction bases unmatched: 7. The chain's CDR3 is CASSMGLAGGQETQYF. Written as DNA, the CDR3 is TGTGCCAGCAGCATGGGGCTAGCGGGAGGTCAAGAGACCCAGTACTTC.

This clone was observed a single time. The chain recombines TRBV28 with TRBJ1-2; D uncertain. In germline, CDR1 is MDHEN, CDR2 SYDVKM. CDR3 length: 13 residues. V gave up 3 bases and J gave up 1 base, with 6 bases separating them. The CDR3 sequence: CASSLGGNYGYTF. The CDR3 coding sequence is TGTGCCAGCAGTTTGGGAGGTAACTATGGCTACACCTTC.

The chain employs TRBV10-3 and TRBJ2-2; TRBD2 matches 9 bases. Germline CDR1 is ENHRY and CDR2 is SYGVKD. Trimming removed 7 bases from V and 6 bases from J; junction bases left unmatched: 12. This CDR3 contains 16 residues. In nucleotides, the CDR3 is TGTGCCATCAATGGGCAGATTAGCGGGAGCGCCGGGGAGCTGTTTTTT. It yields the protein CAINGQISGSAGELFF.

This chain joins TRBV7-2 and TRBJ2-2; D unclear. Trimming pared 5 bases from V and 4 bases from J, leaving 11 bases between. The CDR3 is made up of 14 amino acids. Per germline, CDR1 SGHTA and CDR2 FQGNSA. The CDR3 loop is CASSGGLATGELFF. CDR3 sequence (DNA): TGTGCCAGCAGCGGTGGTTTAGCCACCGGGGAGCTGTTTTTT. Full variable domain (rest looked up from reference TRBV7-2 and TRBJ2-2): GAGVSQSPSNKVTEKGKDVELRCDPISGHTALYWYRQSLGQGLEFLIYFQGNSAPDKSGLPSDRFSAERTGGSVSTLTIQRTQQEDSAVYLCASSGGLATGELFFGEGSRLTVL.

V usage is TRBV6-1 and J usage is TRBJ2-1; 10 bases agree with TRBD2. This CDR3 spans 15 amino acids. Germline V gene sequence: CDR1 MNHNS, CDR2 SASEGT. V shed 7 bases and J 12 bases; nucleotides not matched to a gene: 15. Here the CDR3 DNA reads TGTGCCAGCAATGCTGGTAGCGGGGGGTGGATGGGGCAGTTCTTC. Protein: CASNAGSGGWMGQFF.

The V call is TRBV29-1, the J call TRBJ2-2, with 8 bases matching TRBD1. Losses at the gene ends were 7 bases for V and 8 bases for J; bases not matched to a gene: 15. From germline, CDR1 is SQVTM and CDR2 ANQGSEA. This CDR3 is built from 15 residues. This chain's CDR3 is CSASPGTGLLGELFF. As DNA, the CDR3 is TGCAGCGCCTCCCCGGGGACAGGTTTGCTAGGGGAGCTGTTTTTT.

The chain uses TRBV29-1 and TRBJ1-4, with 9 bases identical to TRBD1. From germline, CDR1 is SQVTM and CDR2 ANQGSEA. The CDR3 sequence is 14 residues long. The V gene end was trimmed by 5 bases and the J gene end by 2 bases; junction bases not matched to a gene: 3. The CDR3 bases are TGCAGCGTTACAGGGGGCGCGACTAATGAAAAACTGTTTTTT. Translation gives CSVTGGATNEKLFF.

The chain combines TRBV11-2 with TRBJ2-5, with TRBD2 matching 12 bases. The last part of the DNA fits TRBJ2-7 better; the J call may be wrong. Germline-derived CDR1 and CDR2 are SGHAT and FQNNGV. CDR3 length: 17 amino acids. The CDR3 protein is CATLRLAGASFGYEQYF. The CDR3 bases are TGTGCCACCCTTAGACTAGCGGGGGCCAGTTTCGGCTACGAGCAGTACTTC.

The chain combines TRBV5-6 with TRBJ2-7; the D is unclear. Trimming removed 0 bases from V and 4 bases from J, with 8 bases in between. CDR1 and CDR2 from the germline V gene are SGHDT and YYEEEE. The CDR3 is 13 amino acids. CDR3 in DNA: TGTGCCAGCAGCTTGGGCAGACATTACGAGCAGTACTTC. Protein product: CASSLGRHYEQYF.

The rearrangement joins TRBV10-2 to TRBJ1-1, with TRBD1 matching over 8 bases. The V gene end was trimmed by 6 bases and the J gene end by 6 bases; junction bases not matched to a gene: 9. Looked up from germline, CDR1 is WSHSY and CDR2 is SAAADI. The CDR3 contains 14 residues. In DNA form, the CDR3 reads TGCGCCAGCAGATTCCGTCAGGGGGCAGCTGAAGCTTTCTTT. Amino acids: CASRFRQGAAEAFF.

The chain carries TRBV2 and TRBJ2-1; the D gene is possibly TRBD2 (7 bases). The CDR3 is made up of 13 amino acids. From germline, CDR1 is SNHLY and CDR2 FYNNEI. Trimming pared 7 bases from V and 9 bases from J, leaving 16 bases between. The DNA of the CDR3 is TGTGCCAGCACCGGGGGGCCAAAGGGTGAGCAGTTCTTC. Protein sequence: CASTGGPKGEQFF. Combining the CDR3 with reference TRBV2 and TRBJ2-1 gives the whole variable domain EPEVTQTPSHQVTQMGQEVILRCVPISNHLYFYWYRQILGQKVEFLVSFYNNEISEKSEIFDDQFSVERPDGSNFTLKIRSTKLEDSAMYFCASTGGPKGEQFFGPGTRLTVL.

The sample holds a few counts of this clone. This specimen includes other DNA sequences encoding the same CDR3. The genes are TRBV30 and TRBJ2-1, with 7 positions matching TRBD2. Germline values: CDR1 GTSNPN, CDR2 SVGIG (reference sequence). V was clipped by 0 bases and J by 3 bases; unmatched bases: 2. The CDR3 sequence is 14 residues long. The CDR3 DNA follows: TGTGCCTGGAGTGTCCCGGGGGGCTACAATGAGCAGTTCTTC. This codes for CAWSVPGGYNEQFF.

The chain couples TRBV27 to TRBJ1-5, with D unresolved. This CDR3 spans 14 amino acids. V was clipped by 1 base and J by 0 bases, with 4 bases between them. From germline, CDR1 is MNHEY and CDR2 SMNVEV (reference sequence). The DNA of the CDR3 is TGTGCCAGCAGTTTATGGCCTAGCAATCAGCCCCAGCATTTT. Translated, it gives CASSLWPSNQPQHF.

This rearrangement joins TRBV30 to TRBJ1-5; the D gene is possibly TRBD1 (5 bases). With 0 bases removed from V and 3 bases from J, the gap between germline ends came to 15 bases. Germline V CDR1 and CDR2: GTSNPN, SVGIG (reference sequence). This CDR3 is built from 16 residues. The CDR3: CAWSVPTASFNQPQHF. In DNA form, the CDR3 reads TGTGCCTGGAGTGTACCGACAGCAAGTTTCAATCAGCCCCAGCATTTT.

The V gene is TRBV6-5, the J gene TRBJ1-3; D may be TRBD1 (6 bases). CDR3 length: 14 residues. The ends were cut back, 7 bases at V and 0 bases at J, with 10 bases in the middle. Looked up from germline, CDR1 is MNHEY and CDR2 is SVGAGI. CDR3 nucleotide sequence: TGTGCCAGCATCGGGGGGGCCTCTGGAAACACCATATATTTT. It is translated as CASIGGASGNTIYF.

V gene TRBV10-3 combines with J gene TRBJ2-5, with 10 bases aligning to TRBD1. With 4 bases clipped from V and 5 bases from J, the junction kept 4 bases outside the gene matches. Germline CDR1 and CDR2: ENHRY and SYGVKD. There are 14 residues in the CDR3. Written as DNA, the CDR3 is TGTGCCATCAGTGGACAGGGGGCGGGGGAGACCCAGTACTTC. It specifies CAISGQGAGETQYF.

This clone was observed a handful of times. The chain joins TRBV29-1 to TRBJ1-1; the match to TRBD1 covers 7 bases. The germline V gene has CDR1 SQVTM and CDR2 ANQGSEA. After removal of 3 bases from V and 6 bases from J, the junction contained 7 bases not matched to a gene. The CDR3 consists of 13 residues. The CDR3 reads CSVERDSFSEAFF. The CDR3 DNA reads TGCAGCGTTGAGAGGGACAGCTTCTCTGAAGCTTTCTTT.

Remarks on this clone: The germline gene is not matched at one end of the junction; a read error may be the cause. The rearrangement joins TRBV7-7 to TRBJ2-5; tentatively, D is TRBD2 (6 bases). Germline-derived CDR1 and CDR2 are SSHAT and FNYEAQ (reference sequence). CDR3 length equals 13 residues. CDR3 protein: CASSPGLQETQYF. The CDR3 region has the DNA TGTGCTAGCAGCCCGGGACTCCAAGAGACCCAGTACTTC.

The rearrangement uses TRBV6-1 and TRBJ2-5, with TRBD2 matching 7 bases. The CDR3 sequence is 13 residues long. Germline CDR1 reads MNHNS; CDR2 reads SASEGT. Losses at the gene ends were 7 bases for V and 2 bases for J; bases not matched to a gene: 4. CDR3 in amino acids: CASTRAGQETQYF. CDR3 sequence (DNA): TGTGCCAGCACCCGAGCGGGGCAAGAGACCCAGTACTTC.

The chain uses TRBV5-6 and TRBJ2-6, with no clear D. V gave up 2 bases and J gave up 0 bases, with 12 bases separating them. CDR1 SGHDT and CDR2 YYEEEE come from the germline V gene. The CDR3 has 17 residues. The CDR3, as DNA: TGTGCCAGCAGCTTCCTTAGACTCAGCTCTGGGGCCAACGTCCTGACTTTC. Its protein product is CASSFLRLSSGANVLTF.

For this clone: The DNA is omitted, as the CDR3 cannot be located on it reliably, and the CDR3 follows TCRdb's listing. The chain couples TRBV9 to TRBJ2-3; the table gives TRBD1 as D, unverified against the DNA. The CDR3 totals 17 residues, both ends included. CDR1 is SGDLS and CDR2 is YYNGEE in the germline V gene. CDR3 in amino acids: CASSAFGAGTGADTQYF.

V and J are TRBV7-2 and TRBJ2-5; D unclear. Trimming cost V 1 base and J 1 base, with 7 bases left between them. CDR1 and CDR2 from the germline V gene are SGHTA and FQGNSA. CDR3 length: 14 amino acids. CDR3 protein: CASSLGAGQETQYF. CDR3 DNA sequence: TGTGCCAGCAGCTTAGGTGCAGGCCAAGAGACCCAGTACTTC. The variable domain in full, with the rest retrieved from reference TRBV7-2 and TRBJ2-5, is GAGVSQSPSNKVTEKGKDVELRCDPISGHTALYWYRQSLGQGLEFLIYFQGNSAPDKSGLPSDRFSAERTGGSVSTLTIQRTQQEDSAVYLCASSLGAGQETQYFGPGTRLLVL.

The J gene is TRBJ1-5, the V gene TRBV12-2; TRBD1, the table's D call, lacks a check against the DNA. TRBV12-2 has pseudogene status. This CDR3 has 17 residues. In DNA, the CDR3 is TGTGCAAGTCGCTTAGGGTGGCGGACAGGCCGGGGTCAGCCCCAGCATTTT. Protein: CASRLGWRTGRGQPQHF.

The J gene is TRBJ2-7, the V gene TRBV4-2; 7 nucleotides agree with TRBD2. The V segment lost 4 bases and the J segment 2 bases; nucleotides outside the gene matches: 8. This CDR3 has 15 residues. Germline assignment: CDR1 LGHNA and CDR2 YNFKEQ. CDR3 nucleotide sequence: TGTGCCAGCAGCCCTATAGCGGGTTCCCCCTACGAGCAGTACTTC. The encoded protein is CASSPIAGSPYEQYF.

The gene calls are TRBV5-8 and TRBJ2-7; D remains ambiguous. This CDR3 comprises 14 residues. CDR1 and CDR2 from the germline V gene are SGHTS and YDEGEE. Deletions cut 0 bases from V and 4 bases from J, with 11 bases between. The chain's CDR3 is CASSLGAWPYEQYF. CDR3 DNA sequence: TGTGCCAGCAGCTTGGGGGCCTGGCCGTACGAGCAGTACTTC. Full variable domain (rest looked up from reference TRBV5-8 and TRBJ2-7): EAGVTQSPTHLIKTRGQQATLRCSPISGHTSVYWYQQALGLGLQFLLWYDEGEERNRGNFPPRFSGRQFPNYSSELNVNALELEDSALYLCASSLGAWPYEQYFGPGTRLTVT.

The chain is built from TRBV5-8 and TRBJ2-7, with TRBD2 matching over 12 bases. The CDR3 runs 14 residues. J lost 12 bases, V lost 3 bases, and 10 bases had no gene match. CDR1 SGHTS and CDR2 YDEGEE come from the germline V gene. CDR3 nucleotide sequence: TGTGCCAGCAGCTCCCAGGGACTAGCGGGCCGGGGGTACTTC. This translates into CASSSQGLAGRGYF.

The DNA of the CDR3 is TGTGCCAGTAGTATAGACGAAAGGACAGGGGAAAACTATGGCTACACCTTC. Amino acid sequence: CASSIDERTGENYGYTF. The chain combines TRBV19 with TRBJ1-2, with TRBD1 matching 9 bases. The CDR3 length is 17 residues. CDR1 LNHDA and CDR2 SQIVND come from the germline V gene (reference sequence). Germline trimming cut 0 bases from V and 2 bases from J; bases unmatched to any gene: 7.

The chain has TRBV6-5 and TRBJ1-1, with D unclear. Trimming took off 9 bases at V and 4 bases at J, with 12 bases between the two ends. The V gene's germline CDR1 is MNHEY and CDR2 SVGAGI. The CDR3 has 12 amino acids. In nucleotides, the CDR3 is TGTGCCAGTACAACCCCGGGCACTGAAGCTTTCTTT. This encodes CASTTPGTEAFF.

The J gene is TRBJ2-6, the V gene TRBV6-6; D is possibly TRBD2 (6 bases). The CDR3 length is 16 residues. Between the trimmed V and J ends, which lost 7 bases and 9 bases, there was a span of 22 bases. Germline V gene data show CDR1 as MNHNY and CDR2 as SVGAGI (reference sequence). CDR3 region: CASIMGTGLFGNVLTF. In DNA, the CDR3 is TGTGCCAGCATCATGGGGACTGGCCTCTTCGGCAACGTCCTGACTTTC.